This note documents a single TCR beta chain sequence. Its recognized antigen is unknown. Base qualities are not provided; no much larger clone lies one nucleotide away. These data are taken from a study of blood T cell repertoires in COVID-19 (dated by TCRdb to 2020 to 2021). About the study as a whole: Samples from collaborators originated in the United States, Italy and Spain and spanned both the acute and convalescent phases of COVID-19. Where available, HLA class I and class II types were taken from metadata supplied by the sample provider and were not determined by assay-based typing. The dataset comprised deeply sampled blood TCRbeta repertoires from subjects exposed to, actively infected with, or recovered from COVID-19. Nearly every sample came with metadata listing a de-identified subject ID, COVID-19 status, age in years and sex. Samples were obtained from the ongoing ImmuneRACE study (first 160 participants) and from roughly 1,300 subjects provided by 6 global collaborators. A freely available public database, intended as a resource for researchers studying the immune response to SARS-CoV-2, is where the repertoires were released. The prospective study material was composed of cDNA or gDNA derived from T cells, B-cell-depleted T cells, or PBMCs.

The immunoSEQ Assay, a bias-controlled multiplex PCR, was used to amplify TCRbeta CDR3 regions from genomic DNA. The authors processed their data as follows. The number of nucleated cells in each sample was estimated from the amplification of reference gene primers within the assay. Sequence reads were collapsed and filtered to measure the absolute abundance of every unique TCRbeta CDR3 rearrangement. For each sample, productive Simpson clonality was calculated by taking the square root of Simpson's diversity index across productive rearrangements. What TCRdb holds here is the immuneACCESS table cut down to in-frame rearrangements. Part of the clones is not present; checked against another copy, under half of the missing clones reflect an unresolved V gene, and the others are unexplained. The V and J calls and clone size are taken from that table; D and trimming were inferred from the DNA. Counted in this sample were about 350,000 clones; roughly 90% of them appeared once. The ten largest clones represent roughly 8.9% of the sample.

Findings and caveats that apply to the study as a whole: The amount of clinical and demographic metadata varied by source and participant and was provided uncurated.

One collaborating source in Seattle enrolled patients during active infection and followed them longitudinally through the course of disease. The collaborating institutions used their own protocols to collect whole blood in K2EDTA tubes. For TCRbeta analysis, collaborators shipped samples in one of three forms: frozen whole blood, isolated PBMCs, or DNA extracted from either of those sample types. CDR1 LNHDA and CDR2 SQIVND were looked up in the germline V gene (reference sequence). The CDR3 has 15 amino acids, counting the end cysteine and phenylalanine. Only the CDR3 part of the read is kept: 45 bases, read in frame from the first base. Deletion took 1 base off V and 7 bases off J, with a span of 13 bases between the germline ends.

Sequencing was performed on peripheral blood. The receptor was derived from a man aged 30 to 45 with COVID-19, enrolled during active disease. The receptor chain draws on TRBV19 and TRBJ2-2; the D region possibly corresponds to TRBD1 (6 bases align). The DNA sequence reads TGTGCCAGTAGTATAGTTACAGGGAAGAACGGGGAGCTGTTTTTT. Translated, this gives CASSIVTGKNGELFF.